The clone carrying this T cell receptor (beta chain) was seen a few times. MiXCR was run by TCRdb on the 5' RACE reads, yielding one entry per CDR3 protein. The sample shows tens of thousands of distinct CDR3 sequences, more than 15% of them seen only once. As to time point: sample taken at primary tumor resection. In each case, whole RNA from tumor, nontumor lung or frozen PBMC was sequenced unsorted. This CDR3 comprises 15 residues. Germline CDR1 reads SGDLS; CDR2 reads YYNGEE. V was pared by 3 bases and J by 7 bases, with 6 bases of the junction left unmatched. This entry is derived from a study of spatial heterogeneity in lung cancer.

This receptor was obtained from a male donor with early-stage non-small cell lung cancer. The chain joins TRBV9 to TRBJ2-2, with TRBD1 identical over 10 bases. Sequencing was performed on PBMCs, taken at surgery. The CDR3 spells CASSGTGGFGGELFF. The DNA of the CDR3 is TGTGCCAGCAGCGGGACAGGGGGTTTTGGCGGGGAGCTGTTTTTT.